This T cell receptor beta chain was recovered during a study of CD8+ T cells in alopecia areata. Study conclusions and caveats: Especially in alopecia totalis/universalis, lesional scalp showed greater clonality than normal scalp did. Resident alphabeta T-cell populations of normal skin are likewise subject to sequencing in scalp samples. Researchers reported that TCR sharing among patients proved less clear than in mice, possibly HLA-linked.

The V segment lost 4 bases and the J segment 8 bases; nucleotides outside the gene matches: 10. Germline-derived CDR1 and CDR2 are SGHTA and FQGNSA. The CDR3 has 16 residues. PBMC-derived CD4+ and CD8+ T cells were sorted. About this clone: The antigen is unknown.

TCR sequencing used cDNA made by reverse transcription of extracted RNA. Clones were read by immunoSEQ multiplex PCR, and TCRdb kept only the in-frame ones, dropping some. This sample carries about 200,000 clones, about 61% of them seen once, and the ten largest clones take roughly 5.3%. What was sequenced was CD8+ T cells sorted from blood. The clonotype comes from a human donor in good health. This rearrangement joins TRBV7-2 to TRBJ2-3, with TRBD2 identical over 12 bases. CDR3 DNA sequence: TGTGCCAGCAGCTCCCGGACTAGCGGGGACCCCCGTACGCAGTATTTT. Protein product: CASSSRTSGDPRTQYF.